This T cell receptor (beta chain) was identified in a study of PD-1 blockade in classical Hodgkin lymphoma. Germline lookup yields CDR1 SGHRS and CDR2 YFSETQ. This CDR3 has 17 residues. V shed 4 bases, J shed 2 bases, and the junction held 9 bases outside the gene matches. Time point reported: cycle 4 day 1 (C4D1), after more than five weeks of nivolumab. Patients all relapsed after autologous stem cell transplantation, and there was variation in brentuximab vedotin exposure. Study-wide points: Complete responders matched newly diagnosed patients in baseline diversity. The CD4+ diversity rise by C4D1 was clearest in complete responders.

Profiled with immunoSEQ multiplex PCR; TCRdb holds only in-frame clones, not every one. The sample gives more than 90,000 clones, around 80% of which show up once; about 9.4% is in the top ten. Comment on this clone: Its cognate antigen is unknown.

Material: peripheral blood mononuclear cells (PBMCs), obtained before the fourth cycle of nivolumab. V gene TRBV5-1 combines with J gene TRBJ1-5; 10 positions match TRBD1. This TCR was sampled from a human donor with classical Hodgkin lymphoma. The CDR3 DNA sequence: TGCGCCAGCAGCGAAGGGACAGGGGTTCGCGGCAATCAGCCCCAGCATTTT. Amino acid sequence: CASSEGTGVRGNQPQHF. Variable domain in full (rest from reference TRBV5-1 and TRBJ1-5): KAGVTQTPRYLIKTRGQQVTLSCSPISGHRSVSWYQQTPGQGLQFLFEYFSETQRNKGNFPGRFSGRQFSNSRSEMNVSTLELGDSALYLCASSEGTGVRGNQPQHFGDGTRLSIL.